This record covers a single T cell receptor (beta chain). One entry per CDR3 protein results from TCRdb running MiXCR on the RACE reads. Among roughly 64,000 distinct CDR3 sequences listed, about 10% were seen once. This record comes from a study of human T cells and chemical hapten exposure. Study-wide context: Upper-back patches of 0.01% DPC were read at 6 days. Across samples, TCR yields varied, mostly owing to small differences in pooled library volumes.

Described time point: patch test 3, about 24 weeks after DPC sensitization. As to treatment: therapeutic diphenylcyclopropenone sensitization with weekly scalp DPC. The input for sequencing was whole blood, taken in connection with sensitization to the hapten diphenylcyclopropenone (DPC). This clonotype originated in a young woman with alopecia areata. Some clones in this sample may be carry-over from other donors' samples.

This CDR3 is CATSDPWTGHTGELFF. CDR3 coding DNA: TGTGCCACCAGTGACCCCTGGACAGGGCATACCGGGGAGCTGTTTTTT. The chain links TRBV24-1 to TRBJ2-2, with 8 bases matching TRBD1. This CDR3 has 16 amino acids. Per germline, CDR1 KGHDR and CDR2 SFDVKD. V lost 4 bases to trimming and J lost 5 bases; unmatched junction nucleotides: 8.